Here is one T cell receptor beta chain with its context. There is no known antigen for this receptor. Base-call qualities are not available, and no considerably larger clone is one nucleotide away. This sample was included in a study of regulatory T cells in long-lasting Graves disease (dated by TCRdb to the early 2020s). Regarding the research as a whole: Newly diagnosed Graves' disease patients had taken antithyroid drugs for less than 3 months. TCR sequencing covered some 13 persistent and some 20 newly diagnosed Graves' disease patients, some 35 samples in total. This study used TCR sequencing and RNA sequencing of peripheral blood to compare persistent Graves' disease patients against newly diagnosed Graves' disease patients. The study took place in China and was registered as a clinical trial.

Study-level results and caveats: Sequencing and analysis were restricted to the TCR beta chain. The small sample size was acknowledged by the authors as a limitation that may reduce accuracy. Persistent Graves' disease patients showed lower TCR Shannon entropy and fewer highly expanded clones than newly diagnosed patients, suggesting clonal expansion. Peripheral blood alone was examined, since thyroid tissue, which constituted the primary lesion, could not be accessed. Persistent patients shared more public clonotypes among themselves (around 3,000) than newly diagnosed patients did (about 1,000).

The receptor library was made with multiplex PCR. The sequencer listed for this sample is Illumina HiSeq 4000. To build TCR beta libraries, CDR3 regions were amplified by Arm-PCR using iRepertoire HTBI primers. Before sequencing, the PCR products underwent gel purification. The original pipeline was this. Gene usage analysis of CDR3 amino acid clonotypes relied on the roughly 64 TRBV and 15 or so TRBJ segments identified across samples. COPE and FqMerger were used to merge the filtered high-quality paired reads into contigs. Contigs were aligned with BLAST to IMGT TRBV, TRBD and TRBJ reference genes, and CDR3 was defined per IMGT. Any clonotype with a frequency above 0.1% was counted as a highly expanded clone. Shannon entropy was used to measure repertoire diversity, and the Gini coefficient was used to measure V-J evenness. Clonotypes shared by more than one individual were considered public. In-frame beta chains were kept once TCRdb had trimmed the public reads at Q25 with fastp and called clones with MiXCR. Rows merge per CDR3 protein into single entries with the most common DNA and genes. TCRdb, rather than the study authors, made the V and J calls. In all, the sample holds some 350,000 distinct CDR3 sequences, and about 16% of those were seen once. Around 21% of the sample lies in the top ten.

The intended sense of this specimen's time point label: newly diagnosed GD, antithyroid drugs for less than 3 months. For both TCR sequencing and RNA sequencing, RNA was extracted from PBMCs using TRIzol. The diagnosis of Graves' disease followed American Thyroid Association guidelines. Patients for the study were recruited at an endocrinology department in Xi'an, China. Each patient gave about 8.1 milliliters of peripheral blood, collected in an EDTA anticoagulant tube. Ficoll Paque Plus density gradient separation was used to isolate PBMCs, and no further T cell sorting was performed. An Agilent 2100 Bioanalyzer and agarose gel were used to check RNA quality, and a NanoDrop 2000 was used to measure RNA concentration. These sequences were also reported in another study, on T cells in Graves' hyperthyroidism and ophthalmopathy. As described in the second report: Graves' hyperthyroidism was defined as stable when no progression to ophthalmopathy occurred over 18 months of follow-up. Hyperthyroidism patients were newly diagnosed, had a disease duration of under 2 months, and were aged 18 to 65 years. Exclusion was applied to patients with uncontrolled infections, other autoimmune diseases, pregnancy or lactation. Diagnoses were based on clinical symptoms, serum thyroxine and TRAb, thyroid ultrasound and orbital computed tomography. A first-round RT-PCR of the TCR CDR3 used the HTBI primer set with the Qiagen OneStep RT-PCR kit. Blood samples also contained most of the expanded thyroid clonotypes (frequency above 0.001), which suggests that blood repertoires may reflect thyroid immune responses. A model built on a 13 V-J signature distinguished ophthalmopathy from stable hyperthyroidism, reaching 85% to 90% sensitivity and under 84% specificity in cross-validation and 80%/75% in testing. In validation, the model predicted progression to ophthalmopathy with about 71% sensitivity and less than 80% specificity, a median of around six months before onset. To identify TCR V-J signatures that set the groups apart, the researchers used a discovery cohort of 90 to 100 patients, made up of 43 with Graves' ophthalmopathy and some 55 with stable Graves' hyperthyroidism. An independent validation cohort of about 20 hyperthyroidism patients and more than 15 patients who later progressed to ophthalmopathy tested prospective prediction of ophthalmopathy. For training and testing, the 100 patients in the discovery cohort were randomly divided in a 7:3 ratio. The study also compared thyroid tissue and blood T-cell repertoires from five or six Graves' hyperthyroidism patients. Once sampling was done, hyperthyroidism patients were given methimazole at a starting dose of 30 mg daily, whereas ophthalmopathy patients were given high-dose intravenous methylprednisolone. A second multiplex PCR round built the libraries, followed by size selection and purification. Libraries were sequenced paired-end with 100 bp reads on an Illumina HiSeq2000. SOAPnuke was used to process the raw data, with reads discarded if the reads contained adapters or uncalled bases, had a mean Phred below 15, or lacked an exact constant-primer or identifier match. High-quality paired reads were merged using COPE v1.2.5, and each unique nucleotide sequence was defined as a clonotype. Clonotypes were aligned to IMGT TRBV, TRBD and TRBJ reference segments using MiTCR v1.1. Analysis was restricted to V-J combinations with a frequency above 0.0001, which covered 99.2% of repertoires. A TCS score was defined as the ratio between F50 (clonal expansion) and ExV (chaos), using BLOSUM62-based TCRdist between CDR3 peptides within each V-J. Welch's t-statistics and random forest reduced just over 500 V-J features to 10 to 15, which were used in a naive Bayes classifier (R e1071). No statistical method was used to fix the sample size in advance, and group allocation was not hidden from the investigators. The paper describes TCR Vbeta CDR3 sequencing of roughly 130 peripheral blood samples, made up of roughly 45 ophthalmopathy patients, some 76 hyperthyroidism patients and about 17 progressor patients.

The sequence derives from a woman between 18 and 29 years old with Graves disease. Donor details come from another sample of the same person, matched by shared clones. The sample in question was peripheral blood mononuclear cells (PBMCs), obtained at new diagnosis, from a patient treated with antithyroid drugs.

Here is the DNA: TGCGCCAGCAGCCGGGAGATCATAAATCAGCCCCAGCATTTT. It is translated as CASSREIINQPQHF. The V and J genes are TRBV4-1 and TRBJ1-5; the D gene remains uncertain. The trim is 4 bases for V and 4 bases for J, with a gap of 11 bases between the germline ends. Based on the germline V gene, the CDR1 and CDR2 sequences are MGHRA and YSYEKL. The CDR3 starts with the cysteine, ends with the phenylalanine, and has 14 residues. Only the CDR3 DNA is retained, 42 bases long and in frame from the first base.